A single sample gave rise to the 32 T cell receptor beta chains below, sequenced in a study of a mutant IDH1 vaccine in newly diagnosed glioma. The sample's time point: baseline, week 1 (first vaccination visit). Treatment reported: pre-vaccination baseline after standard-of-care therapy. The data were produced by immunoSEQ multiplex PCR, yet TCRdb's version contains in-frame clones alone and is incomplete. This sample has around 92,000 clones, with approximately 90% found just once. This specimen was PBMCs, taken from a glioma patient treated with radiotherapy, temozolomide or both. These receptors were collected from a woman aged 45-65 years with glioma.

This chain joins TRBV5-1 and TRBJ2-5, with TRBD2 matching 7 bases. CDR1 is SGHRS and CDR2 is YFSETQ in the germline V gene. The CDR3 loop spans 13 amino acids. Trimming cost V 3 bases and J 4 bases; bases outside gene matches: 3. The CDR3 sequence is CASSWDYGETQYF. As DNA, the CDR3 is TGCGCCAGCAGCTGGGACTATGGAGAGACCCAGTACTTC.

The chain combines TRBV27 with TRBJ1-4; the D gene is possibly TRBD1 (6 bases). Germline CDR1 is MNHEY and CDR2 is SMNVEV (reference sequence). There are 15 residues in the CDR3. With 5 bases removed from V and 8 bases from J, the gap between germline ends came to 18 bases. The DNA of the CDR3 is TGTGCCAGCAGTCCCTTACAGGGTAGAGAAGAAAAACTGTTTTTT. Amino acid sequence: CASSPLQGREEKLFF.

This clone occurred once. The rearrangement links TRBV28 to TRBJ2-6; 10 bases align to TRBD1. V lost 5 bases, J lost 4 bases, and 11 bases stayed unmatched. CDR1 MDHEN and CDR2 SYDVKM come from the germline V gene. CDR3 length: 18 amino acids. The DNA of the CDR3 is TGTGCCAGCAGTCCTTCCCCGGGACAGGGGTCCGGGGCCAACGTCCTGACTTTC. It codes for CASSPSPGQGSGANVLTF.

The chain is built from TRBV9 and TRBJ1-3; 11 positions match TRBD1. Germline lookup yields CDR1 SGDLS and CDR2 YYNGEE. The CDR3 loop spans 16 amino acids. Unmatched junction bases numbered 3, after V lost 2 bases and J lost 2 bases. In DNA, the CDR3 is TGTGCCAGCAGCGTTTCGGGACAGGGGGCTGGAAACACCATATATTTT. This gives the protein CASSVSGQGAGNTIYF.

A few counts support this clone. The chain carries TRBV5-1 and TRBJ1-2, with D perhaps matching TRBD1 (5 bases). Germline CDR1 is SGHRS and CDR2 is YFSETQ. The CDR3 loop spans 14 amino acids. The V end lost 4 bases, the J end lost 0 bases, and 10 bases lay between the germline ends. The DNA for the CDR3 is TGCGCCAGCAGCCTCGGGACCACTAACTATGGCTACACCTTC. It is translated as CASSLGTTNYGYTF. The whole variable domain, filled in from reference TRBV5-1 and TRBJ1-2, reads KAGVTQTPRYLIKTRGQQVTLSCSPISGHRSVSWYQQTPGQGLQFLFEYFSETQRNKGNFPGRFSGRQFSNSRSEMNVSTLELGDSALYLCASSLGTTNYGYTFGSGTRLTVV.

Concerning this clone: Other nucleotide sequences in the sample specify the same CDR3. This chain uses TRBV6-5 with TRBJ2-2; D not resolved. V was shortened by 5 bases and J by 1 base, with 5 bases between the two germline ends. Germline V gene sequence: CDR1 MNHEY, CDR2 SVGAGI. This CDR3 has 13 amino acids. CDR3 nucleotide sequence: TGTGCCAGCAGTAGGAAGAACACCGGGGAGCTGTTTTTT. Translation gives CASSRKNTGELFF.

The CDR3 is CASSFLRAYEQYF. In DNA form, the CDR3 reads TGTGCCAGCTCCTTCCTAAGAGCCTACGAGCAGTACTTC. The chain couples TRBV6-1 to TRBJ2-7, with D uncertain. The CDR3 is 13 amino acids. Trimming removed 8 bases from V and 2 bases from J, with 13 bases in between. The germline V gene encodes CDR1 MNHNS and CDR2 SASEGT.

The chain links TRBV5-1 to TRBJ2-7; D might be TRBD1 or TRBD2, each matching 5 bases. This CDR3 has 15 amino acids. Trimming left V 5 bases short and J 0 bases short, with 15 bases between. Per the germline V gene, CDR1 is SGHRS and CDR2 is YFSETQ. CDR3 coding DNA: TGCGCCAGCAGGGAGGCGACGGGACCCTCCTACGAGCAGTACTTC. Amino acid sequence: CASREATGPSYEQYF.

V usage is TRBV29-1 and J usage is TRBJ2-7; D unclear. Looked up from germline, CDR1 is SQVTM and CDR2 is ANQGSEA. V was shortened by 2 bases and J by 3 bases, with 8 bases between the two germline ends. CDR3 size: 12 residues. The CDR3 DNA follows: TGCAGCGTTGAAATAAACGGCTACGAGCAGTACTTC. Translating gives CSVEINGYEQYF.

The chain links TRBV5-1 to TRBJ2-6; D gene ambiguous. Trimming shortened V by 5 bases and J by 0 bases, and 9 bases separated the two germline ends. CDR3 size: 15 residues. Germline V gene data show CDR1 as SGHRS and CDR2 as YFSETQ. The CDR3 coding sequence is TGCGCCAGCAGTGACACTCACTCTGGGGCCAACGTCCTGACTTTC. Translated, it gives CASSDTHSGANVLTF. The complete variable domain, with remaining parts taken from reference TRBV5-1 and TRBJ2-6, reads KAGVTQTPRYLIKTRGQQVTLSCSPISGHRSVSWYQQTPGQGLQFLFEYFSETQRNKGNFPGRFSGRQFSNSRSEMNVSTLELGDSALYLCASSDTHSGANVLTFGAGSRLTVL.

The chain recombines TRBV10-3 with TRBJ2-1; 8 nucleotides agree with TRBD2. There are 15 residues in the CDR3. Trimming removed 0 bases from V and 9 bases from J; junction bases left unmatched: 7. Germline assignment: CDR1 ENHRY and CDR2 SYGVKD. CDR3 DNA sequence: TGTGCCATCAGTGAGTCAGGATTAGCGGGGACTGAGCAGTTCTTC. Encoded protein: CAISESGLAGTEQFF.

This clone was counted once. The CDR3 spells CASSPRGYYGYTF. CDR3 bases: TGTGCCAGCAGCCCCAGGGGCTACTATGGCTACACCTTC. The rearrangement uses TRBV5-4 and TRBJ1-2; tentative D call: TRBD1 (6 bases). The CDR3 covers 13 residues. V lost 4 bases, J lost 3 bases, and 10 bases lay in between. Germline values: CDR1 SGHNT, CDR2 YYREEE (reference sequence).

The J gene is TRBJ2-2, the V gene TRBV10-3, with D possibly being TRBD1 (5 bases). Germline CDR1 reads ENHRY; CDR2 reads SYGVKD. The CDR3 loop spans 16 amino acids. The V end was cut by 3 bases, the J end by 3 bases, with 14 bases between. In DNA, the CDR3 is TGTGCCATCAGTGACGGTCCAGGGTGGGACACCGGGGAGCTGTTTTTT. Residues: CAISDGPGWDTGELFF.

The gene calls are TRBV2 and TRBJ1-2; weak D call: TRBD1 (6 bases). V dropped 3 bases and J dropped 8 bases, with 13 bases sitting between them. CDR1 and CDR2 from the germline V gene are SNHLY and FYNNEI. The CDR3 totals 13 residues. This CDR3 reads CASSDGQFRGYTF. The DNA of the CDR3 is TGTGCCAGCAGTGACGGACAGTTTCGCGGCTACACCTTC.

V gene TRBV28 combines with J gene TRBJ2-3; D is unresolved. CDR3 size: 14 residues. Trimming cost V 3 bases and J 6 bases, with 13 bases left between them. Germline CDR1 and CDR2: MDHEN and SYDVKM. Written as DNA, the CDR3 is TGTGCCAGCAGTTTTGGTAGGGCCGGGGATACGCAGTATTTT. Its protein is CASSFGRAGDTQYF.

The rearrangement joins TRBV19 to TRBJ2-1; 9 bases fit TRBD1. The CDR3 runs to 14 residues. Germline lookup yields CDR1 LNHDA and CDR2 SQIVND (reference sequence). J gave up 8 bases and V 5 bases, and 7 bases lay outside the gene matches. The CDR3 bases are TGTGCCAGTAGTTCCACGGGGACAGGGCATGAGCAGTTCTTC. Its protein is CASSSTGTGHEQFF.

V is TRBV5-4 and J is TRBJ1-1; 10 bases map to TRBD1. Germline lookup yields CDR1 SGHNT and CDR2 YYREEE (reference sequence). The CDR3 is made up of 13 amino acids. Trimming cost V 3 bases and J 11 bases; bases outside gene matches: 7. CDR3 sequence: CASSSGTGASAFF. CDR3 nucleotide sequence: TGTGCCAGCAGCTCCGGGACAGGGGCCTCGGCTTTCTTT.

The rearrangement joins TRBV6-1 to TRBJ1-5; D call uncertain. Germline V gene data show CDR1 as MNHNS and CDR2 as SASEGT. Trimming shortened V by 3 bases and J by 0 bases, and 15 bases separated the two germline ends. This CDR3 is built from 17 residues. The CDR3 coding sequence is TGTGCCAGCAGTGAGCATCTCGGGCAGAATAGCAATCAGCCCCAGCATTTT. Translation gives CASSEHLGQNSNQPQHF.

The rearrangement joins TRBV11-2 to TRBJ2-1; D ambiguous. The germline CDR1 and CDR2 sequences are SGHAT and FQNNGV. This CDR3 spans 13 amino acids. Deletions cut 1 base from V and 5 bases from J, with 6 bases between. The CDR3 protein is CASSLAFNNEQFF. CDR3 DNA sequence: TGTGCCAGCAGCTTAGCCTTTAACAATGAGCAGTTCTTC.

The rearrangement uses TRBV7-3 and TRBJ2-1; TRBD2 matches 7 bases. With V trimmed by 4 bases and J by 0 bases, 3 bases remained unmatched. The CDR3 runs to 15 residues. The germline CDR1 and CDR2 sequences are SGHTA and FQGTGA. CDR3 coding DNA: TGTGCCAGCAGCTGGCGCGGGAGCTCCTACAATGAGCAGTTCTTC. It specifies CASSWRGSSYNEQFF.

The gene calls are TRBV6-5 and TRBJ1-1; 7 nucleotides align to TRBD1. Germline-derived CDR1 and CDR2 are MNHEY and SVGAGI. CDR3 size: 13 residues. Trimming cost V 7 bases and J 0 bases; bases outside gene matches: 2. As DNA, the CDR3 is TGTGCCAGCATGAGGGGGCTGAACACTGAAGCTTTCTTT. It codes for CASMRGLNTEAFF.

V gene TRBV18 combines with J gene TRBJ2-7; 8 bases are a match to TRBD2. The CDR3 contains 15 residues. Trimming at V came to 6 bases and at J to 1 base, leaving 8 bases not matched to a gene. Germline-derived CDR1 and CDR2 are KGHSH and LQKENI. Written as DNA, the CDR3 is TGTGCCAGCTCCACCGGGGGGGGCAGATCCTACGAGCAGTACTTC. Its protein product is CASSTGGGRSYEQYF.

V and J are TRBV9 and TRBJ1-2; TRBD1 might be the D (5 bases). Germline lookup yields CDR1 SGDLS and CDR2 YYNGEE. Trimming removed 3 bases at V and 0 bases at J, with 12 bases between. CDR3 length: 15 residues. For the CDR3, the DNA is TGTGCCAGCAGCGACCGGGACGGAACTAACTATGGCTACACCTTC. This gives the protein CASSDRDGTNYGYTF.

The chain couples TRBV27 to TRBJ1-5, with TRBD1 as a possible D gene (6 bases). There are 16 residues in the CDR3. Germline V gene lookup returns CDR1 MNHEY and CDR2 SMNVEV (reference sequence). Between the trimmed V and J ends, which lost 5 bases and 6 bases, there was a span of 20 bases. The CDR3 DNA is TGTGCCAGCAGTCCCGAAGGGGGGTACCATGGTCAGCCCCAGCATTTT. As protein: CASSPEGGYHGQPQHF.

The J gene is TRBJ1-1, the V gene TRBV10-3; D is uncertain. Trimming removed 0 bases at V and 3 bases at J, with 11 bases between. The CDR3 extends over 15 amino acids. Looked up from germline, CDR1 is ENHRY and CDR2 is SYGVKD. CDR3 nucleotides: TGTGCCATCAGTGAGTCGGCCGCGGGGTACACTGAAGCTTTCTTT. This translates into CAISESAAGYTEAFF.

This clone was seen only once. The chain carries TRBV19 and TRBJ2-2; a weak D match, TRBD1 (5 bases). Per germline, CDR1 LNHDA and CDR2 SQIVND (reference sequence). The CDR3 runs to 15 residues. Trimming removed 5 bases at V and 7 bases at J, with 17 bases between. The CDR3 sequence is CASSGAARSFGELFF. Written as DNA, the CDR3 is TGTGCCAGTAGTGGGGCAGCGCGAAGCTTCGGGGAGCTGTTTTTT.

This clone was counted only a few times. The chain employs TRBV5-3 and TRBJ1-5; D ambiguous. TRBV5-3 is known as an ORF, though its function is uncertain. V was trimmed by 4 bases and J by 7 bases, leaving 9 bases between them. There are 12 residues in the CDR3. CDR3 DNA: TGTGCCAGAAGCCCGGCGGAGCAGCCCCAGCATTTT. Protein sequence: CARSPAEQPQHF.

The rearrangement uses TRBV9 and TRBJ1-1; D ambiguous. The CDR3 consists of 13 residues. Looked up from germline, CDR1 is SGDLS and CDR2 is YYNGEE. V was shortened by 0 bases and J by 11 bases, with 14 bases between the two germline ends. CDR3 region: CASSVGSEGRAFF. Here the CDR3 DNA reads TGTGCCAGCAGCGTAGGGAGTGAAGGGAGGGCTTTCTTT.

A few counts support this clone. This rearrangement joins TRBV6-5 to TRBJ1-1, with 8 bases aligning to TRBD1. Looked up from germline, CDR1 is MNHEY and CDR2 is SVGAGI. J gave up 8 bases and V 1 base, and 9 bases lay outside the gene matches. CDR3 size: 15 residues. In DNA form, the CDR3 reads TGTGCCAGCAGTTACTATAGGGCAGGGGGCGAGGAAGCTTTCTTT. Its protein product is CASSYYRAGGEEAFF.

A few counts support this clone. V gene TRBV5-1 combines with J gene TRBJ1-5, with D uncertain. Trimming stripped 5 bases from V and 0 bases from J, with 9 bases between. The CDR3 extends over 14 amino acids. Looked up from germline, CDR1 is SGHRS and CDR2 is YFSETQ. The CDR3 DNA reads as TGCGCCAGCAGTCCGGGGTATAGCAATCAGCCCCAGCATTTT. Amino acid sequence: CASSPGYSNQPQHF.

The rearrangement links TRBV2 to TRBJ1-2; a possible D gene is TRBD1 (5 bases). With 9 bases removed from V and 5 bases from J, the gap between germline ends came to 19 bases. This CDR3 comprises 14 residues. In germline, CDR1 is SNHLY, CDR2 FYNNEI. DNA of the CDR3: TGTGCCAGTGACGACATTGGGGGAAAGTATGGCTACACCTTC. It is translated as CASDDIGGKYGYTF.

The chain is built from TRBV5-1 and TRBJ1-1; 11 nucleotides align to TRBD1. Trimming took 4 bases from V and 0 from J; bases not matched to a gene: 5. The germline V gene encodes CDR1 SGHRS and CDR2 YFSETQ. CDR3 length equals 16 residues. The CDR3 reads CASSLGTGGMNTEAFF. CDR3 in DNA: TGCGCCAGCAGCCTTGGGACAGGGGGAATGAACACTGAAGCTTTCTTT.